This is a list of T cell receptor beta chains from one sample in a study of CD4 T cells in relation to SARS-CoV-2 and coronaviruses. Profiled with immunoSEQ multiplex PCR; TCRdb holds only in-frame clones, not every one. The table lists 60,000 to 65,000 clones, roughly 93% of them singletons. Sequencing input: naive CD4+ T cells from PBMCs. The origin of the receptors is a human donor in good health. CDR3s include the opening cysteine and the closing phenylalanine or tryptophan. Each record gives: J gene, clone size, D gene, V gene, CDR3 DNA, CDR3 protein. A D gene is named only where the DNA matches it firmly. Not every row has a clone size; where given, it reads once, few, many or a size class.

J: TRBJ2-1
size: .
D: TRBD1
V: TRBV24-1
DNA: TGTGCCACCAGTGACCCCGGACAGGGGTTGCCTAATGAGCAGTTCTTC
CDR3: CATSDPGQGLPNEQFF

J: TRBJ2-3
size: once
D: .
V: TRBV18
DNA: TGTGCCAGCTCACCACAGAGCACAGATACGCAGTATTTT
CDR3: CASSPQSTDTQYF

J: TRBJ2-3
size: .
D: .
V: TRBV11-2
DNA: TGTGCCAGCAGCCCACATACAGATACGCAGTATTTT
CDR3: CASSPHTDTQYF

J: TRBJ2-7
size: once
D: .
V: TRBV3-1/TRBV3-2
DNA: TGTGCCAGCAGCCAAACGGCCGTCTCCTACGAGCAGTACTTC
CDR3: CASSQTAVSYEQYF

J: TRBJ2-3
size: .
D: .
V: TRBV2
DNA: TGTGCCAGCAGTGCTCATTTGGACGTAGGAGATACGCAGTATTTT
CDR3: CASSAHLDVGDTQYF

J: TRBJ1-1
size: .
D: TRBD1
V: TRBV10-1
DNA: TGCGCCACTTGGCCGGGACAGGGGTTCTTAAACACTGAAGCTTTCTTT
CDR3: CATWPGQGFLNTEAFF

J: TRBJ1-1
size: once
D: .
V: TRBV5-4
DNA: TGTGCCAGCAGCTACCCCGGGACACTCGGAAACACTGAAGCTTTCTTT
CDR3: CASSYPGTLGNTEAFF

J: TRBJ2-7
size: .
D: TRBD2
V: TRBV30
DNA: TGTGCCTGGAGTGTAGGGCTGACTAGCGGGAAGCAAGAGCAGTACTTC
CDR3: CAWSVGLTSGKQEQYF

J: TRBJ2-7
size: once
D: .
V: TRBV5-6
DNA: TGTGCCAGCAGCTTAAGCAGTTCCGAGCAGTACTTC
CDR3: CASSLSSSEQYF

J: TRBJ2-1
size: .
D: TRBD1
V: TRBV5-4
DNA: TGTGCCAGCAGCTTGGGGTCCATCAACAGGGGGTCACACAATGAGCAGTTCTTC
CDR3: CASSLGSINRGSHNEQFF

J: TRBJ1-1
size: .
D: .
V: TRBV6-5
DNA: TGTGCCAGCAGGAGACAAGCGAACACTGAAGCTTTCTTT
CDR3: CASRRQANTEAFF

J: TRBJ2-7
size: .
D: .
V: TRBV15
DNA: TGTGCCACCAGCAGATTTCCAAGGGGGACGGACTACGAGCAGTACTTC
CDR3: CATSRFPRGTDYEQYF

J: TRBJ1-2
size: .
D: .
V: TRBV28
DNA: .
CDR3: CASSLGMGAPYGYTF

J: TRBJ1-2
size: once
D: TRBD1
V: TRBV13
DNA: TGTGCCAGCAGGATCAGGGGGCATAATTATGGCTACACCTTC
CDR3: CASRIRGHNYGYTF

J: TRBJ1-2
size: .
D: .
V: TRBV6-5
DNA: TGTGCCAGCGCTAACCCAGGTGATGGCTACACCTTC
CDR3: CASANPGDGYTF

J: TRBJ1-2
size: once
D: .
V: TRBV28
DNA: TGTGCCAGCAGTTTATTACGACAGTTGTACACCTTC
CDR3: CASSLLRQLYTF

J: TRBJ1-6
size: once
D: .
V: TRBV5-1
DNA: TGCGCCAGCAGCTTAGACACCGGAGGTAATTCACCCCTCCACTTT
CDR3: CASSLDTGGNSPLHF

J: TRBJ2-7
size: .
D: TRBD2
V: TRBV28
DNA: TGTGCCACCACCCCAGTGCCCTTCCTAGCGGAGGACTACGAGCAGTACTTC
CDR3: CATTPVPFLAEDYEQYF

J: TRBJ2-1
size: .
D: TRBD2
V: TRBV27
DNA: TGTGCCAGCAGTTTCCTAGCGGGAGGTGGGCATGAGCAGTTCTTC
CDR3: CASSFLAGGGHEQFF

J: TRBJ1-5
size: .
D: .
V: TRBV10-2
DNA: TGCGCCAGCAGTAGACAGTACAATCAGCCCCAGCATTTT
CDR3: CASSRQYNQPQHF

J: TRBJ1-1
size: .
D: TRBD1
V: TRBV3-1/TRBV3-2
DNA: TGTGCCAGCAGCCGGGGACAGGGAACTGAAGCTTTCTTT
CDR3: CASSRGQGTEAFF

J: TRBJ2-3
size: .
D: .
V: TRBV18
DNA: TGTGCCAGCTCACCACAACAGGTCCCCTCTAGCACAGATACGCAGTATTTT
CDR3: CASSPQQVPSSTDTQYF

J: TRBJ2-2
size: few
D: TRBD2
V: TRBV18
DNA: TGTGCCAGCTCACCGCGGGGGGCCCCCGGGGAGCTGTTTTTT
CDR3: CASSPRGAPGELFF

J: TRBJ1-1
size: few
D: .
V: TRBV18
DNA: TGTGCCAGCTCACCATCGGGGGGGCCTGAAGCTTTCTTT
CDR3: CASSPSGGPEAFF

J: TRBJ2-7
size: .
D: TRBD2
V: TRBV2
DNA: TGTGCCAGCAGTGCGACTAGCGGGAGTGGCGAGCAGTACTTC
CDR3: CASSATSGSGEQYF

J: TRBJ1-5
size: once
D: TRBD1
V: TRBV28
DNA: TGTGCCAGCAGTTTGGGACAGGGGGCAAGGCATTTT
CDR3: CASSLGQGARHF

J: TRBJ1-5
size: .
D: TRBD1
V: TRBV2
DNA: TGTGCCAGCAGTGGACAGGGGCATAGTCAGCCCCAGCATTTT
CDR3: CASSGQGHSQPQHF

J: TRBJ2-1
size: once
D: .
V: TRBV28
DNA: TGTGCCAGCAGTTTCGACAATGAGCAGTTCTTC
CDR3: CASSFDNEQFF

J: TRBJ1-2
size: .
D: TRBD1
V: TRBV3-1/TRBV3-2
DNA: TGTGCCAGCAGCCAAGGAGCGGGACAGGCGTATGGCTACACCTTC
CDR3: CASSQGAGQAYGYTF

J: TRBJ1-3
size: .
D: .
V: TRBV9
DNA: TGTGCCAGCAGCGTTGGCCCAGGGCTAGGAAACACCATATATTTT
CDR3: CASSVGPGLGNTIYF

J: TRBJ2-7
size: .
D: .
V: TRBV28
DNA: TGTGCCAGCAGCCAAACGGGGCCTGCCTACGAGCAGTACTTC
CDR3: CASSQTGPAYEQYF

J: TRBJ2-5
size: .
D: TRBD2
V: TRBV5-8
DNA: TGTGCCAGCAGCTTGCTGGCTAGCGGGAGGGCCGGGGAGACCCAGTACTTC
CDR3: CASSLLASGRAGETQYF

J: TRBJ2-1
size: .
D: .
V: TRBV5-1
DNA: TGCGCCAGCAGCTTGGATCCGGGAAACAATGAGCAGTTCTTC
CDR3: CASSLDPGNNEQFF

J: TRBJ1-1
size: .
D: .
V: TRBV7-2
DNA: TGTGCCAGCAGCTTAGAAGCCAGGGGTGACACTGAAGCTTTCTTT
CDR3: CASSLEARGDTEAFF

J: TRBJ1-1
size: .
D: .
V: TRBV29-1
DNA: TGCAGCGTTGATGAAGGGCTGAACACTGAAGCTTTCTTT
CDR3: CSVDEGLNTEAFF

J: TRBJ2-6
size: .
D: TRBD1
V: TRBV18
DNA: TGTGCCAGCTCACCGGGACAGGGAGGTTCTGGGGCCAACGTCCTGACTTTC
CDR3: CASSPGQGGSGANVLTF

J: TRBJ2-7
size: .
D: TRBD2
V: TRBV27
DNA: TGTGCCAGCAGTGCGAAGGGGACTAGCGGGACCTCAAAGAGCTACGAGCAGTACTTC
CDR3: CASSAKGTSGTSKSYEQYF

J: TRBJ2-1
size: .
D: .
V: TRBV4-1
DNA: TGCGCCAGCAGCCAAGACACTAGCTCCTACAATGAGCAGTTCTTC
CDR3: CASSQDTSSYNEQFF

J: TRBJ2-7
size: .
D: TRBD2
V: TRBV12-3/TRBV12-4
DNA: TGTGCCAGCAGTCTAGGGACTAGTTACGAGCAGTACTTC
CDR3: CASSLGTSYEQYF

J: TRBJ2-7
size: once
D: .
V: TRBV24-1
DNA: TGTGCCACCAGTGATAACCCGGCAACCGAGCAGTACTTC
CDR3: CATSDNPATEQYF

J: TRBJ1-2
size: .
D: TRBD1
V: TRBV7-9
DNA: TGTGCCAGCAGAACTATGGGACAGGGGTCTGGCTACACCTTC
CDR3: CASRTMGQGSGYTF

J: TRBJ2-2
size: .
D: .
V: TRBV12-3/TRBV12-4
DNA: TGTGCCAGCTCATACACCGGGGAGCTGTTTTTT
CDR3: CASSYTGELFF

J: TRBJ2-7
size: .
D: .
V: TRBV11-2
DNA: TGTGCCAGCAGCTTAGACAGGGGTCACGAGCAGTACTTC
CDR3: CASSLDRGHEQYF